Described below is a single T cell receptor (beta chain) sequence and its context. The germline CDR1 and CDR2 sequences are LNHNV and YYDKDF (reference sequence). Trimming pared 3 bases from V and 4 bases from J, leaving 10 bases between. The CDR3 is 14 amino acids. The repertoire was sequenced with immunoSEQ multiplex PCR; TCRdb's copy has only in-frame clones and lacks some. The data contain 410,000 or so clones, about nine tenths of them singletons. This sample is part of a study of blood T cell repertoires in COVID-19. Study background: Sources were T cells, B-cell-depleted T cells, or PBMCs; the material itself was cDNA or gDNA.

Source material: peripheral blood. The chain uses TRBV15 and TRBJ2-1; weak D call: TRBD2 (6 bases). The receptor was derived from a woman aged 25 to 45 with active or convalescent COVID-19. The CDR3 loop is CATSSGGSYNEQFF. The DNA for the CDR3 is TGTGCCACCAGCAGCGGGGGATCATACAATGAGCAGTTCTTC.